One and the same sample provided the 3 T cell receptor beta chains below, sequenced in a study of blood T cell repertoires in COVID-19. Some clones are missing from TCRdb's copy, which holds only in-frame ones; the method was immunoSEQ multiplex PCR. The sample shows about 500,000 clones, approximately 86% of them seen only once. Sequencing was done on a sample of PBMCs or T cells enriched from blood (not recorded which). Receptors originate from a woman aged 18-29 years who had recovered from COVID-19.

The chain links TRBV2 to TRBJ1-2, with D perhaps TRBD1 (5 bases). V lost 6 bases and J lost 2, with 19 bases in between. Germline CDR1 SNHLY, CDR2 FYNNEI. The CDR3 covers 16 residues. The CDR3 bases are TGTGCCAGCAGCAGGGCAGTCGTCTTGGGGAACTATGGCTACACCTTC. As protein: CASSRAVVLGNYGYTF.

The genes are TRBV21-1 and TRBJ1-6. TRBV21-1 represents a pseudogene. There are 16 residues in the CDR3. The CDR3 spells CASTESLGLENSPLHF. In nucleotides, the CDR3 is TGTGCCAGCACCGAATCCCTGGGACTTGAGAATTCACCCCTCCACTTT.

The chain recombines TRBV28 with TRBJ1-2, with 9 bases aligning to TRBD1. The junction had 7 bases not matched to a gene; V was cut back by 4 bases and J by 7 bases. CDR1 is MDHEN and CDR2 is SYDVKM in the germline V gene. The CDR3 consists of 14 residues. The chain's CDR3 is CASSSRDRVGGYTF. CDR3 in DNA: TGTGCCAGCAGTTCCCGGGACAGGGTCGGTGGCTACACCTTC.